The clone carrying this TCR beta chain has a count of ten or more. No antigen is known for it. RNA transcripts served as the template for amplifying TCR beta CDR3 regions. HTBI primers drove first-round RT-PCR of the TCR CDR3. TCRdb re-called the multiplex PCR reads with MiXCR, one entry per CDR3 protein. Of about 540,000 distinct CDR3 sequences listed, around 45% are singletons. Pregnant or lactating patients were excluded, as were those with uncontrolled infection or other autoimmune disease. This sample is drawn from a study of T cells in Graves' hyperthyroidism and ophthalmopathy. Study findings and constraints: Blood also contained most expanded thyroid clonotypes above 0.001.

This CDR3 has 13 amino acids. V dropped 1 base and J dropped 4 bases, with 8 bases sitting between them. Per germline, CDR1 SQVTM and CDR2 ANQGSEA. Sequencing was performed on peripheral blood or thyroid tissue (not recorded which). The chain joins TRBV29-1 to TRBJ1-3, with a weak D call TRBD1 (5 bases). This sequence originates from a woman aged 18-29 years with Graves' hyperthyroidism. CDR3 nucleotide sequence: TGCAGCGTTGAAGGACCAGGGGGAAACACCATATATTTT. This sequence encodes CSVEGPGGNTIYF.